This is a list of T cell receptor beta chains from one sample in a study of chemoradiotherapy in HPV16-positive cancers. The data were produced by immunoSEQ multiplex PCR, yet TCRdb's version contains in-frame clones alone and is incomplete. Among fewer than 30,000 clones, approximately 93% were seen once, and the ten largest hold over 2.5%. Collection took place from a patient who underwent chemoradiotherapy. These receptors were taken from a human donor with HPV-associated anogenital cancer. Both conserved end residues are part of each CDR3. The D gene is left open where the match is weak. Some rows mark clone size as missing; the rest say once, few, many or name a class of expanded clone.

V	J	D	size	CDR3	DNA
TRBV5-1	TRBJ1-5	TRBD1	NA	CASSEGTERQPQHF	TGCGCCAGCAGCGAGGGGACAGAGCGCCAGCCCCAGCATTTT
TRBV19	TRBJ1-2	NA	NA	CASSTRTGDYGYTF	TGTGCCAGTAGTACGAGGACGGGGGACTATGGCTACACCTTC
TRBV5-5	TRBJ2-5	NA	NA	CASSLVGVKTPQETQYF	TGTGCCAGCAGCTTGGTAGGTGTGAAGACACCTCAAGAGACCCAGTACTTC
TRBV6-1	TRBJ2-3	NA	NA	CASSEDSEDTQYF	TGTGCCAGCAGTGAAGACTCGGAGGATACGCAGTATTTT
TRBV5-1	TRBJ2-2	TRBD2	NA	CASSFIAGATSGELFF	TGCGCCAGCAGCTTTATCGCGGGAGCAACATCCGGGGAGCTGTTTTTT
TRBV27	TRBJ2-5	NA	once	CASSLARGTWETQYF	TGTGCCAGCAGTTTAGCCCGGGGGACCTGGGAGACCCAGTACTTC
TRBV10-3	TRBJ1-5	TRBD1	NA	CAISDTDRGNQPQHF	TGTGCCATCAGTGACACCGACAGGGGCAATCAGCCCCAGCATTTT
TRBV5-1	TRBJ1-2	NA	NA	CASSSDRYYGYTF	TGCGCCAGCAGCTCCGACAGATACTATGGCTACACCTTC
TRBV5-1	TRBJ2-1	TRBD2	NA	CASSLEIGGALDEQFF	TGCGCCAGCAGCTTGGAGATCGGGGGGGCCTTAGATGAGCAGTTCTTC
TRBV30	TRBJ1-1	NA	NA	CAWKMGSEAFF	TGTGCCTGGAAGATGGGGTCTGAAGCTTTCTTT
TRBV4-3	TRBJ1-3	NA	NA	CASSQDLSTGNTIYF	TGCGCCAGCAGCCAAGATTTGAGTACTGGAAACACCATATATTTT
TRBV19	TRBJ1-5	NA	NA	CASTDRNYQPQHF	TGTGCCAGCACCGACAGGAATTATCAGCCCCAGCATTTT
TRBV25-1	TRBJ2-3	TRBD2	NA	CASSETGGADTQYF	TGTGCCAGCAGTGAAACCGGGGGGGCGGATACGCAGTATTTT
TRBV5-4	TRBJ2-7	NA	NA	CASSFSRGSTYEQYF	TGTGCCAGCAGCTTTTCCAGGGGAAGCACCTACGAGCAGTACTTC
TRBV6-1	TRBJ1-5	NA	NA	CATQQGPRGQPQHF	TGTGCCACTCAACAGGGTCCCCGGGGTCAGCCCCAGCATTTT
TRBV30	TRBJ2-3	NA	NA	CAWGPRAGYYTDTQYF	TGTGCCTGGGGACCAAGGGCGGGATATTACACAGATACGCAGTATTTT
TRBV28	TRBJ2-5	NA	NA	CASSSPGRGGETQYF	TGTGCCAGCAGTTCCCCGGGTAGGGGGGGAGAGACCCAGTACTTC
TRBV5-4	TRBJ2-1	TRBD2	NA	CASSFTSGVNNEQFF	TGTGCCAGCAGCTTTACTAGCGGGGTTAACAATGAGCAGTTCTTC